Below, 29 T cell receptor beta chains from the same sample are listed, as sequenced in a study of vaccination effects on CD4 cells after COVID-19. The assay was immunoSEQ multiplex PCR, and TCRdb's table has in-frame clones only and misses some. The data hold approximately 45,000 clones, with roughly 72% observed a single time. Culturing for roughly 10 days preceded CD4+ T cell isolation. These receptors' antigens are unknown. This material consisted of CD4+ T cells from PBMCs cultured without peptide, taken before COVID-19 vaccination. The receptors shown here come from a human donor who had a prior SARS-CoV-2 infection.

This chain links TRBV7-6 with TRBJ1-6, with 10 bases identical to TRBD1. The CDR3 is 16 residues long. Germline CDR1 is SGHVS and CDR2 is FNYEAQ. Germline trimming cut 0 bases from V and 7 bases from J; bases unmatched to any gene: 3. CDR3 DNA: TGTGCCAGCAGCTTAGCACCGGGACAGGGGAATTCACCCCTCCACTTT. It codes for CASSLAPGQGNSPLHF. The full variable domain, rest sourced from reference TRBV7-6 and TRBJ1-6, is GAGVSQSPRYKVTKRGQDVALRCDPISGHVSLYWYRQALGQGPEFLTYFNYEAQQDKSGLPNDRFSAERPEGSISTLTIQRTEQRDSAMYRCASSLAPGQGNSPLHFGNGTRLTVT.

The V call is TRBV27, the J call TRBJ1-1, with 8 bases that match TRBD1. The CDR3 is 16 residues long. The junction had 14 bases not matched to a gene; V was cut back by 5 bases and J by 6 bases. The germline V gene has CDR1 MNHEY and CDR2 SMNVEV (reference sequence). The CDR3: CASSPGQGGPKPEAFF. The CDR3 coding sequence is TGTGCCAGCAGTCCTGGACAGGGAGGCCCCAAACCTGAAGCTTTCTTT.

V gene TRBV5-1 combines with J gene TRBJ2-1, with TRBD2 matching over 8 bases. The CDR3 is made up of 15 amino acids. V shed 2 bases and J 10 bases; nucleotides not matched to a gene: 11. Germline V gene lookup returns CDR1 SGHRS and CDR2 YFSETQ. DNA for the CDR3: TGCGCCAGCAGCTTTGGGGGTAGCGGGGTAACCGAGCAGTTCTTC. The encoded protein is CASSFGGSGVTEQFF.

The chain recombines TRBV4-2 with TRBJ1-6; a possible D gene is TRBD1 (5 bases). V was pared by 0 bases and J by 9 bases, with 12 bases between. The CDR3 is made up of 15 amino acids. Germline CDR1 LGHNA, CDR2 YNFKEQ. CDR3 bases: TGTGCCAGCAGCCAAGAAATCCAGGGAGGTTCACCCCTCCACTTT. Translating gives CASSQEIQGGSPLHF.

The gene calls are TRBV6-5 and TRBJ1-4; unclear D gene. CDR3 length: 15 residues. V lost 5 bases, J lost 4 bases, and 14 bases lay in between. Looked up from germline, CDR1 is MNHEY and CDR2 is SVGAGI. The CDR3 is CASSPDLIFNEKLFF. The CDR3 DNA is TGTGCCAGCAGTCCCGACCTTATCTTTAATGAAAAACTGTTTTTT.

This sequence joins TRBV18 and TRBJ2-3; D might be TRBD1 (5 bases). Per the germline V gene, CDR1 is KGHSH and CDR2 is LQKENI. The ends were cut back, 2 bases at V and 10 bases at J, with 13 bases in the middle. This CDR3 is built from 13 residues. Here the CDR3 reads CASSPGNGAAQYF. Written as DNA, the CDR3 is TGTGCCAGCTCACCAGGGAATGGGGCGGCGCAGTATTTT.

The rearrangement links TRBV6-5 to TRBJ1-4; no clear D gene. This CDR3 region has 13 residues. Trimming removed 7 bases from V and 7 bases from J, with 13 bases in between. Germline values: CDR1 MNHEY, CDR2 SVGAGI. The CDR3 DNA is TGTGCCAGCACTTCCCCTGGCGGTGAAAAACTGTTTTTT. Protein: CASTSPGGEKLFF.

The chain couples TRBV7-8 to TRBJ2-2; TRBD1 matches at 10 bases. Germline assignment: CDR1 SGHVS and CDR2 FQNEAQ. The CDR3 extends over 17 amino acids. Trimming took 5 bases from V and 1 from J; bases not matched to a gene: 7. This chain's CDR3 is CASSMDRGLKNTGELFF. Here the CDR3 DNA reads TGTGCCAGCAGCATGGACAGGGGGTTGAAGAACACCGGGGAGCTGTTTTTT.

This sequence joins TRBV4-1 and TRBJ2-1, with 11 nucleotides matching TRBD2. Germline V lookup: CDR1 MGHRA, CDR2 YSYEKL. The CDR3 totals 17 residues. V shed 1 base and J 4 bases; nucleotides not matched to a gene: 6. This CDR3 is CASSQAARLAGYNEQFF. DNA for the CDR3: TGCGCCAGCAGCCAAGCCGCCCGACTAGCGGGGTACAATGAGCAGTTCTTC.

The chain carries TRBV6-2 or TRBV6-3 and TRBJ2-1, with a possible D match to TRBD2 (6 bases). This CDR3 is built from 16 residues. CDR1 and CDR2 from the germline V gene are MNHEY and SVGEGT. Deletions cut 5 bases from V and 0 bases from J, with 14 bases between. The CDR3 region is CASSTLAPFSYNEQFF. In DNA, the CDR3 is TGTGCCAGCAGTACGCTAGCGCCGTTCTCCTACAATGAGCAGTTCTTC.

This chain links TRBV13 with TRBJ2-1, with no clear D. The germline V gene encodes CDR1 PRHDT and CDR2 FYEKMQ (reference sequence). This CDR3 is built from 11 residues. The V end lost 4 bases, the J end lost 3 bases, and 1 base lay between the germline ends. CDR3 DNA sequence: TGTGCCAGCAGCTACTACAATGAGCAGTTCTTC. It translates to CASSYYNEQFF. The entire variable domain, with the rest obtained from reference TRBV13 and TRBJ2-1, is as follows: AAGVIQSPRHLIKEKRETATLKCYPIPRHDTVYWYQQGPGQDPQFLISFYEKMQSDKGSIPDRFSAQQFSDYHSELNMSSLELGDSALYFCASSYYNEQFFGPGTRLTVL.

CDR3 sequence: CASSVSASGEETQYF. The CDR3 DNA sequence: TGTGCCAGCAGCGTATCTGCTAGCGGCGAAGAGACCCAGTACTTC. J is TRBJ2-5 and V is TRBV9, with 7 bases matching TRBD2. There are 15 residues in the CDR3. V gave up 1 base and J gave up 3 bases; unmatched junction bases: 6. The germline gives CDR1 SGDLS, CDR2 YYNGEE.

This clone appeared a single time. The V call is TRBV6-5, the J call TRBJ2-3; 7 nucleotides match TRBD1. This CDR3 is 16 amino acids long. The germline V gene encodes CDR1 MNHEY and CDR2 SVGAGI. With 4 bases clipped from V and 1 base from J, the junction kept 8 bases outside the gene matches. The CDR3 region is CASSSHRGVGTDTQYF. The DNA of the CDR3 is TGTGCCAGCAGTTCCCACAGGGGTGTCGGCACAGATACGCAGTATTTT.

This clone appeared a single time. The CDR3 DNA follows: TGTGCCAGCAGCGGGACTAGCGGGGGGGAGCAGTACTTC. Its protein product is CASSGTSGGEQYF. V usage is TRBV2 and J usage is TRBJ2-7; the match to TRBD2 covers 15 bases. The germline CDR1 and CDR2 sequences are SNHLY and FYNNEI. There are 13 residues in the CDR3. V dropped 6 bases and J dropped 7; count of bases not matched to a gene: 1.

The chain uses TRBV19 and TRBJ2-6, with D hard to call. The CDR3 consists of 14 residues. The germline V gene encodes CDR1 LNHDA and CDR2 SQIVND (reference sequence). V gave up 6 bases and J gave up 1 base, with 7 bases separating them. CDR3 bases: TGTGCCAGTAGCCCGGGTTCTGGGGCCAACGTCCTGACTTTC. Protein: CASSPGSGANVLTF.

J is TRBJ2-1 and V is TRBV7-2, with 7 bases aligning to TRBD2. Germline CDR1 is SGHTA and CDR2 is FQGNSA. The CDR3 loop spans 12 amino acids. V shed 2 bases, J shed 11 bases, and the junction held 3 bases outside the gene matches. CDR3 coding DNA: TGTGCCAGCAGCTTATTGCGGGAGCAGCAGTTCTTC. This translates into CASSLLREQQFF. The whole variable domain, remainder taken from reference TRBV7-2 and TRBJ2-1, is GAGVSQSPSNKVTEKGKDVELRCDPISGHTALYWYRQSLGQGLEFLIYFQGNSAPDKSGLPSDRFSAERTGGSVSTLTIQRTQQEDSAVYLCASSLLREQQFFGPGTRLTVL.

The chain recombines TRBV12-3 or TRBV12-4 with TRBJ2-1; the D call may be TRBD1 or TRBD2 (6 bases each). V gave up 9 bases and J gave up 13 bases, with 10 bases separating them. The CDR3 has 9 amino acids. The CDR3 sequence is CARGGRQFF. CDR3 nucleotides: TGTGCCAGGGGGGGCCGACAGTTCTTC.

V usage is TRBV19 and J usage is TRBJ1-5; 7 bases match TRBD1. Trimming took 6 bases from V and 1 from J; bases not matched to a gene: 6. This CDR3 spans 15 amino acids. CDR1 and CDR2 (germline): LNHDA, SQIVND (reference sequence). CDR3 sequence reads: CASSPTGLSNQPQHF. CDR3 coding DNA: TGTGCCAGTAGCCCGACAGGGTTGAGCAATCAGCCCCAGCATTTT.

This clone appeared a single time. The rearrangement links TRBV7-6 to TRBJ2-2; 9 nucleotides align to TRBD1. Germline V CDR1 and CDR2: SGHVS, FNYEAQ. CDR3 length equals 16 residues. The V and J ends lost 5 bases and 4 bases, in that order; junction bases with no gene match: 8. The CDR3 loop is CASSATGGGVTGELFF. The CDR3 coding sequence is TGTGCCAGCAGCGCGACAGGGGGAGGGGTCACCGGGGAGCTGTTTTTT.

The V gene is TRBV28, the J gene TRBJ1-2, with D hard to call. The CDR3 is 12 amino acids. Per germline, CDR1 MDHEN and CDR2 SYDVKM. V lost 4 bases and J lost 4, with 7 bases in between. For the CDR3, the DNA is TGTGCCAGCAGTTACGCCCGCTATGGCTACACCTTC. This codes for CASSYARYGYTF.

This rearrangement joins TRBV5-4 to TRBJ1-1; no clear D gene. The germline V gene encodes CDR1 SGHNT and CDR2 YYREEE (reference sequence). The CDR3 is 14 amino acids. The V end lost 0 bases, the J end lost 8 bases, and 14 bases lay between the germline ends. In DNA, the CDR3 is TGTGCCAGCAGCTTGGCCCAGGTTGGAGAGGAAGCTTTCTTT. Translated: CASSLAQVGEEAFF.

The chain recombines TRBV5-4 with TRBJ1-2; D gene uncertain. V shed 2 bases and J shed 0 bases, with 8 bases lying between them. This CDR3 is 14 amino acids long. The V gene's germline CDR1 is SGHNT and CDR2 YYREEE (reference sequence). The CDR3: CASSFGVPNYGYTF. The CDR3 DNA reads TGTGCCAGCAGCTTCGGCGTACCTAACTATGGCTACACCTTC.

The chain uses TRBV4-2 and TRBJ2-3, with 7 positions matching TRBD2. Trimming cost V 4 bases and J 1 base; bases outside gene matches: 20. The germline CDR1 and CDR2 sequences are LGHNA and YNFKEQ. The CDR3 runs to 20 residues. The CDR3 sequence is CASSRNNAGFERGRTDTQYF. Here the CDR3 DNA reads TGTGCCAGCAGCCGAAATAATGCCGGATTTGAGCGGGGCCGCACAGATACGCAGTATTTT.

This chain connects TRBV7-9 to TRBJ1-1; D is ambiguous. V lost 1 base, J lost 4 bases, and 16 bases lay in between. Germline-derived CDR1 and CDR2 are SEHNR and FQNEAQ (reference sequence). This CDR3 has 16 residues. The CDR3 reads CASSLEGGDPPTEAFF. DNA for the CDR3: TGTGCCAGCAGCTTAGAGGGCGGAGATCCCCCCACTGAAGCTTTCTTT.

This chain joins TRBV18 and TRBJ1-1; 10 bases are shared with TRBD1. The CDR3 extends over 16 amino acids. Germline V CDR1 and CDR2: KGHSH, LQKENI. V shed 3 bases and J 9 bases; nucleotides not matched to a gene: 13. The CDR3 DNA reads TGTGCCAGCTCACCGCCGGGACAGGGGTTCCCGTTGAAAGCTTTCTTT. The encoded protein is CASSPPGQGFPLKAFF.

The chain joins TRBV6-5 to TRBJ1-4; TRBD1 might be the D (5 bases). V was cut by 8 bases and J by 0 bases, with 13 bases left in between. Germline CDR1 MNHEY, CDR2 SVGAGI. This CDR3 is 15 amino acids long. The CDR3 DNA reads as TGTGCCAGCGAACGGGACCCCACAACTAATGAAAAACTGTTTTTT. Encoded protein: CASERDPTTNEKLFF.

This clone was observed a single time. This sequence joins TRBV7-9 and TRBJ2-7; D call uncertain. V dropped 6 bases and J dropped 4 bases, with 16 bases sitting between them. Germline V gene sequence: CDR1 SEHNR, CDR2 FQNEAQ (reference sequence). The CDR3 runs to 14 residues. CDR3 in amino acids: CASREAGGQYEQYF. The CDR3 DNA reads as TGTGCCAGCAGAGAGGCAGGTGGGCAATACGAGCAGTACTTC.

The chain has TRBV5-4 and TRBJ2-7; TRBD2 matches at 7 bases. CDR3 size: 14 residues. The germline V gene has CDR1 SGHNT and CDR2 YYREEE (reference sequence). Trimming cost V 5 bases and J 6 bases; bases outside gene matches: 11. CDR3 loop: CASRETSSFSEQYF. CDR3 nucleotides: TGTGCCAGCAGAGAGACTAGCAGTTTTAGCGAGCAGTACTTC.

The chain uses TRBV5-1 and TRBJ2-1, with D possibly matching TRBD1 (5 bases). CDR1 is SGHRS, CDR2 YFSETQ, per germline. Trimming shortened V by 1 base and J by 0 bases, and 11 bases separated the two germline ends. This CDR3 spans 16 amino acids. The CDR3 DNA reads as TGCGCCAGCAGCTTGTTGAGCGACAGCTCCTACAATGAGCAGTTCTTC. Protein product: CASSLLSDSSYNEQFF.